The 29 T cell receptor beta chains presented below share a single source sample, sequenced in a study of T cells in Graves' hyperthyroidism and ophthalmopathy (dated by TCRdb to about 2019). Library prep was done by multiplex PCR. Sequencing relied on an Illumina HiSeq 2000. The TCR beta CDR3 regions were amplified from the RNA transcripts. For the first round of RT-PCR on the TCR CDR3, the HTBI primer set was used together with the Qiagen OneStep RT-PCR kit. TCRdb ran its own pipeline on the public reads, namely fastp trimming at Q25 and MiXCR clone calling, and kept in-frame beta chains. Rows are combined by CDR3 protein, so each entry shows the most common genes and DNA. Recorded for this sample are roughly 710,000 distinct CDR3 sequences; around 40% of them occurred a single time. The ten largest clones take up 31% of the sample. Material for sequencing was blood. The receptors here all came from a middle-aged woman with Graves' hyperthyroidism.

With regard to this clonotype: Its ends do not fully match the called genes, so a read error is possible. This chain links TRBV7-9 with TRBJ2-7; no clear D. This CDR3 contains 17 residues. Germline V gene sequence: CDR1 SEHNR, CDR2 FQNEAQ (reference sequence). The CDR3 coding sequence is TGTGCCAGCAGCTTAGTAACCGGGTCCCTCAAGGGCTACGAGCAGTCCTTC. Protein sequence: CASSLVTGSLKGYEQSF.

The table lists this clonotype with many counts. V gene TRBV7-9 combines with J gene TRBJ1-2; 8 nucleotides line up with TRBD1. This CDR3 has 15 amino acids. Germline V gives CDR1 SEHNR, CDR2 FQNEAQ (reference sequence). V gave up 4 bases and J gave up 6 bases; unmatched junction bases: 10. The CDR3 nucleotides read TGTGCCAGCAGCTCCCGACAGGGGACTTGGGATGGCTACACCTTC. It yields the protein CASSSRQGTWDGYTF.

The table lists this clonotype with many counts. V gene TRBV20-1 combines with J gene TRBJ1-1, with D tentatively TRBD1 (5 bases). This CDR3 spans 12 amino acids. The V gene lost 5 bases and the J gene lost 0 bases, with 7 bases spanning the gap. Germline CDR1 is DFQATT and CDR2 is SNEGSKA (reference sequence). Written as DNA, the CDR3 is TGCAGTGCTGACAGCCTGAACACTGAAGCTTTCTTT. Its translation is CSADSLNTEAFF.

In DNA form, the CDR3 reads TGCAGCGCCAAGGACGGGCGATCCGGTAATTCACCCCTCCACTTT. Translating it yields CSAKDGRSGNSPLHF. The rearrangement links TRBV29-1 to TRBJ1-6; no clear D. This CDR3 has 15 amino acids. CDR1 and CDR2 from the germline V gene are SQVTM and ANQGSEA. Trimming removed 7 bases at V and 6 bases at J, with 19 bases between. The full variable domain, its missing parts supplied by reference TRBV29-1 and TRBJ1-6, is SAVISQKPSRDICQRGTSLTIQCQVDSQVTMMFWYRQQPGQSLTLIATANQGSEATYESGFVIDKFPISRPNLTFSTLTVSNMSPEDSSIYLCSAKDGRSGNSPLHFGNGTRLTVT.

This clonotype was detected ten times or more. The rearrangement links TRBV7-9 to TRBJ1-1, with D maybe TRBD1 (5 bases). The CDR3 has 12 amino acids. V was cut by 10 bases and J by 1 base, with 10 bases left in between. The germline V gene has CDR1 SEHNR and CDR2 FQNEAQ (reference sequence). The CDR3 DNA reads TGTGCCACCTTGACAGAGAACACTGAAGCTTTCTTT. Translated: CATLTENTEAFF.

This chain joins TRBV6-5 and TRBJ1-2; D remains ambiguous. CDR3 length equals 14 residues. CDR1 is MNHEY, CDR2 SVGAGI, per germline. V was shortened by 0 bases and J by 4 bases, with 9 bases between the two germline ends. The DNA of the CDR3 is TGTGCCAGCAGTTACTCGGGCCAGACCTATGGCTACACCTTC. This gives the protein CASSYSGQTYGYTF.

The chain carries TRBV6-4 and TRBJ1-2; 9 positions agree with TRBD1. The CDR3 runs 17 residues. V lost 5 bases and J lost 5; bases outside the gene matches: 15. Germline-derived CDR1 and CDR2 are MRHNA and SNTAGT. The CDR3 DNA reads as TGTGCCAGCAGTTTATTAACAACTACAGGGGGCTATTATGGCTACACCTTC. Protein product: CASSLLTTTGGYYGYTF.

CDR3 loop: CATSRDREVNQPQHF. The CDR3 nucleotides are TGTGCCACCAGCAGAGACAGGGAGGTGAATCAGCCCCAGCATTTT. The rearrangement links TRBV15 to TRBJ1-5; a weak D match, TRBD1 (5 bases). The CDR3 covers 15 residues. Trimming removed 0 bases from V and 4 bases from J, with 10 bases in between. Germline V CDR1 and CDR2: LNHNV, YYDKDF (reference sequence). The whole variable domain, remainder taken from reference TRBV15 and TRBJ1-5, is DAMVIQNPRYQVTQFGKPVTLSCSQTLNHNVMYWYQQKSSQAPKLLFHYYDKDFNNEADTPDNFQSRRPNTSFCFLDIRSPGLGDTAMYLCATSRDREVNQPQHFGDGTRLSIL.

This clonotype was detected only a few times. The chain uses TRBV5-1 and TRBJ2-7; D possibly matches TRBD1 or TRBD2 (5 bases each). CDR3 length: 15 amino acids. Trimming stripped 4 bases from V and 12 bases from J, with 26 bases between. The germline V gene encodes CDR1 SGHRS and CDR2 YFSETQ. The CDR3: CASSPEQERMGPWYF. CDR3 nucleotide sequence: TGCGCCAGCAGCCCGGAACAGGAGCGTATGGGACCTTGGTACTTC. Using reference TRBV5-1 and TRBJ2-7 for the parts outside the CDR3, the full variable domain is KAGVTQTPRYLIKTRGQQVTLSCSPISGHRSVSWYQQTPGQGLQFLFEYFSETQRNKGNFPGRFSGRQFSNSRSEMNVSTLELGDSALYLCASSPEQERMGPWYFGPGTRLTVT.

This sequence joins TRBV12-3 or TRBV12-4 and TRBJ2-7; 11 positions agree with TRBD2. J lost 3 bases, V lost 5 bases, and 6 bases had no gene match. The CDR3 spans 15 residues. Written as DNA, the CDR3 is TGTGCCAGCAGTCATAGCGGGAGGGGATGCTACGAGCAGTACTTC. Its protein product is CASSHSGRGCYEQYF.

This clonotype was seen ten or more times. The J gene is TRBJ1-5, the V gene TRBV12-3 or TRBV12-4, with D maybe TRBD1 (5 bases). V lost 7 bases to trimming and J lost 1 base, with 11 bases between them. The CDR3 length is 14 residues. The CDR3 sequence: CASTRQGSNQPQHF. The CDR3, as DNA: TGTGCCAGCACCCGCCAGGGAAGCAATCAGCCCCAGCATTTT.

The gene calls are TRBV6-5 and TRBJ1-1, with D possibly matching TRBD1 (6 bases). Germline values: CDR1 MNHEY, CDR2 SVGAGI. Trimming took off 6 bases at V and 3 bases at J, with 17 bases between the two ends. The CDR3 is 15 amino acids. The CDR3 region is CASRRPVGGHTEAFF. The CDR3 DNA follows: TGTGCCAGCAGGCGCCCCGTCGGGGGCCACACTGAAGCTTTCTTT.

This clonotype was detected only once. The chain links TRBV4-1 to TRBJ1-2, with 7 bases lining up with TRBD1. This CDR3 is built from 18 residues. The J segment lost 4 bases and the V segment lost 1 base, leaving 15 bases of the junction unmatched. CDR1 is MGHRA and CDR2 is YSYEKL in the germline V gene. CDR3 sequence: CASSQGGRDSESGYGYTF. The CDR3, as DNA: TGCGCCAGCAGCCAAGGGGGCCGGGACAGTGAGTCCGGCTATGGCTACACCTTC.

The genes are TRBV6-2 or TRBV6-3 and TRBJ1-5; 8 positions match TRBD1. From germline, CDR1 is MNHEY and CDR2 SVGEGT. This CDR3 spans 14 amino acids. J gave up 7 bases and V 7 bases, and 9 bases lay outside the gene matches. CDR3 loop: CASTFTGGKQPQHF. CDR3 DNA sequence: TGTGCCAGCACATTCACAGGGGGGAAGCAGCCCCAGCATTTT.

The rearrangement joins TRBV29-1 to TRBJ1-1; 9 bases are a match to TRBD1. CDR1 is SQVTM and CDR2 is ANQGSEA in the germline V gene. This CDR3 spans 15 amino acids. Unmatched junction bases numbered 13, after V lost 7 bases and J lost 4 bases. CDR3 sequence reads: CSAEDRDRVGTEAFF. CDR3 bases: TGCAGCGCTGAGGACCGGGACAGGGTGGGCACTGAAGCTTTCTTT.

The V gene is TRBV12-3 or TRBV12-4, the J gene TRBJ1-1; D is perhaps TRBD1 (5 bases). The ends were cut back, 8 bases at V and 5 bases at J, with 15 bases in the middle. This CDR3 contains 13 residues. CDR3 DNA sequence: TGTGCCAGCGACGCAGGGAGTCAAACTGAAGCTTTCTTT. Protein sequence: CASDAGSQTEAFF.

This clonotype was found many times. The rearrangement joins TRBV11-2 to TRBJ2-7; tentatively, D is TRBD1 or TRBD2 (5 bases each). V was pared by 4 bases and J by 6 bases, with 13 bases between. Germline V gene sequence: CDR1 SGHAT, CDR2 FQNNGV. The length of the CDR3 is 13 residues. The CDR3: CASSWRGGTEQYF. CDR3 DNA: TGTGCCAGCAGCTGGCGAGGTGGGACCGAGCAGTACTTC.

V usage is TRBV20-1 and J usage is TRBJ2-7; D may be TRBD2 (6 bases). Trimming removed 4 bases from V and 0 bases from J, with 13 bases in between. The CDR3 spans 14 residues. Per the germline V gene, CDR1 is DFQATT and CDR2 is SNEGSKA (reference sequence). Here the CDR3 DNA reads TGCAGTGCTAAAGGAGGGTCTTTCTCCTACGAGCAGTACTTC. It is translated as CSAKGGSFSYEQYF.

The chain combines TRBV5-6 with TRBJ2-2; 10 nucleotides line up with TRBD1. The germline CDR1 and CDR2 sequences are SGHDT and YYEEEE. V gave up 6 bases and J gave up 7 bases; unmatched junction bases: 9. The CDR3 consists of 15 residues. The CDR3 nucleotides read TGTGCCAGCACGCCGGGACAGGGGTTCGGCGGGGAGCTGTTTTTT. It translates to CASTPGQGFGGELFF.

Many counts were recorded for this clonotype. V and J are TRBV6-6 and TRBJ2-5; D is possibly TRBD1 (5 bases). This CDR3 is built from 14 residues. Germline V gene data show CDR1 as MNHNY and CDR2 as SVGAGI (reference sequence). Trimming stripped 7 bases from V and 2 bases from J, with 14 bases between. The CDR3 protein is CASTPPGPQETQYF. The CDR3 DNA is TGTGCCAGCACTCCGCCAGGGCCACAAGAGACCCAGTACTTC.

The chain has TRBV19 and TRBJ1-2; a weak D match, TRBD1 (5 bases). This CDR3 region has 14 residues. Trimming removed 5 bases from V and 8 bases from J, with 18 bases in between. Germline CDR1 and CDR2: LNHDA and SQIVND (reference sequence). CDR3 coding DNA: TGTGCCAGTAGTGCTCCGGGGACCGCGGGGGGCTACACCTTC. Translated, it gives CASSAPGTAGGYTF.

This clonotype came up a few times. This sequence joins TRBV19 and TRBJ2-5; D tentatively reads TRBD1 or TRBD2 (6 bases each). The CDR3 runs 14 residues. Trimming removed 4 bases from V and 1 base from J, with 10 bases in between. Germline V lookup: CDR1 LNHDA, CDR2 SQIVND (reference sequence). This CDR3 reads CASSNGGSQETQYF. In DNA form, the CDR3 reads TGTGCCAGTAGTAACGGGGGCAGCCAAGAGACCCAGTACTTC. The variable domain in full, with the rest retrieved from reference TRBV19 and TRBJ2-5, is DGGITQSPKYLFRKEGQNVTLSCEQNLNHDAMYWYRQDPGQGLRLIYYSQIVNDFQKGDIAEGYSVSREKKESFPLTVTSAQKNPTAFYLCASSNGGSQETQYFGPGTRLLVL.

In its sample, this clonotype was seen many times. The chain combines TRBV7-2 with TRBJ1-1; D is unresolved. The V end lost 0 bases, the J end lost 6 bases, and 14 bases lay between the germline ends. The CDR3 is 15 amino acids. Per germline, CDR1 SGHTA and CDR2 FQGNSA. CDR3 amino acids: CASSLAWQIVPEAFF. The CDR3 DNA reads as TGTGCCAGCAGCTTAGCGTGGCAGATCGTACCTGAAGCTTTCTTT.

This clonotype came up many times. The chain couples TRBV7-9 to TRBJ1-6; 7 bases agree with TRBD1. The V gene's germline CDR1 is SEHNR and CDR2 FQNEAQ (reference sequence). The CDR3 sequence is 15 residues long. Here the CDR3 reads CGVGQAGADNSPLHF. In DNA, the CDR3 is TGTGGAGTAGGACAGGCCGGTGCGGATAATTCACCCCTCCACTTT. The variable domain in full, completed from reference TRBV7-9 and TRBJ1-6, reads DTGVSQNPRHKITKRGQNVTFRCDPISEHNRLYWYRQTLGQGPEFLTYFQNEAQLEKSRLLSDRFSAERPKGSFSTLEIQRTEQGDSAMYLCGVGQAGADNSPLHFGNGTRLTVT.

For the CDR3, the DNA is TGTGCCAGCAGCCCGAGCAGCCAGGGTGTACACGAGCAGTACTTC. Residues: CASSPSSQGVHEQYF. The V and J genes are TRBV3-1 and TRBJ2-7; perhaps TRBD1 as D (5 bases). V was pared by 4 bases and J by 5 bases, with 18 bases between. This CDR3 comprises 15 residues. Germline V gene sequence: CDR1 LGHDT, CDR2 YNNKEL (reference sequence).

The chain joins TRBV7-9 to TRBJ2-5, with D tentatively TRBD2 (6 bases). The V and J ends lost 5 bases and 4 bases respectively, with 17 bases between them. The CDR3 length is 15 residues. Germline V CDR1 and CDR2: SEHNR, FQNEAQ (reference sequence). CDR3 region: CASSMHSGGAETQYF. The DNA of the CDR3 is TGTGCCAGCAGCATGCACTCAGGAGGGGCAGAGACCCAGTACTTC.

This clonotype was picked up a small number of times. CDR3 sequence: CASLRGSGADTQYF. CDR3 in DNA: TGTGCCAGCCTTCGCGGGAGTGGTGCAGATACGCAGTATTTT. The V call is TRBV7-2, the J call TRBJ2-3, with 7 bases matching TRBD2. Germline V gene data show CDR1 as SGHTA and CDR2 as FQGNSA. V lost 8 bases to trimming and J lost 4 bases; unmatched junction nucleotides: 9. The CDR3 has 14 residues.

The genes are TRBV7-9 and TRBJ2-7, with 9 bases that match TRBD1. Germline-derived CDR1 and CDR2 are SEHNR and FQNEAQ (reference sequence). J gave up 5 bases and V 6 bases, and 8 bases lay outside the gene matches. The CDR3 consists of 14 residues. CDR3 coding DNA: TGTGCCAGCAGTCAGCCTCGGACAGGGGACGAGCAGTACTTC. Protein product: CASSQPRTGDEQYF.

As to this clonotype: The junction and the germline gene differ at one end; a read error may be behind it. The chain recombines TRBV10-3 with TRBJ2-2; tentative D call: TRBD1 (5 bases). Germline lookup yields CDR1 ENHRY and CDR2 SYGVKD. CDR3 length equals 14 residues. CDR3 DNA sequence: TGTGCCAGCAGTGACAAGGGGTACACCGGGGAGCTGTTTTTT. Encoded protein: CASSDKGYTGELFF.